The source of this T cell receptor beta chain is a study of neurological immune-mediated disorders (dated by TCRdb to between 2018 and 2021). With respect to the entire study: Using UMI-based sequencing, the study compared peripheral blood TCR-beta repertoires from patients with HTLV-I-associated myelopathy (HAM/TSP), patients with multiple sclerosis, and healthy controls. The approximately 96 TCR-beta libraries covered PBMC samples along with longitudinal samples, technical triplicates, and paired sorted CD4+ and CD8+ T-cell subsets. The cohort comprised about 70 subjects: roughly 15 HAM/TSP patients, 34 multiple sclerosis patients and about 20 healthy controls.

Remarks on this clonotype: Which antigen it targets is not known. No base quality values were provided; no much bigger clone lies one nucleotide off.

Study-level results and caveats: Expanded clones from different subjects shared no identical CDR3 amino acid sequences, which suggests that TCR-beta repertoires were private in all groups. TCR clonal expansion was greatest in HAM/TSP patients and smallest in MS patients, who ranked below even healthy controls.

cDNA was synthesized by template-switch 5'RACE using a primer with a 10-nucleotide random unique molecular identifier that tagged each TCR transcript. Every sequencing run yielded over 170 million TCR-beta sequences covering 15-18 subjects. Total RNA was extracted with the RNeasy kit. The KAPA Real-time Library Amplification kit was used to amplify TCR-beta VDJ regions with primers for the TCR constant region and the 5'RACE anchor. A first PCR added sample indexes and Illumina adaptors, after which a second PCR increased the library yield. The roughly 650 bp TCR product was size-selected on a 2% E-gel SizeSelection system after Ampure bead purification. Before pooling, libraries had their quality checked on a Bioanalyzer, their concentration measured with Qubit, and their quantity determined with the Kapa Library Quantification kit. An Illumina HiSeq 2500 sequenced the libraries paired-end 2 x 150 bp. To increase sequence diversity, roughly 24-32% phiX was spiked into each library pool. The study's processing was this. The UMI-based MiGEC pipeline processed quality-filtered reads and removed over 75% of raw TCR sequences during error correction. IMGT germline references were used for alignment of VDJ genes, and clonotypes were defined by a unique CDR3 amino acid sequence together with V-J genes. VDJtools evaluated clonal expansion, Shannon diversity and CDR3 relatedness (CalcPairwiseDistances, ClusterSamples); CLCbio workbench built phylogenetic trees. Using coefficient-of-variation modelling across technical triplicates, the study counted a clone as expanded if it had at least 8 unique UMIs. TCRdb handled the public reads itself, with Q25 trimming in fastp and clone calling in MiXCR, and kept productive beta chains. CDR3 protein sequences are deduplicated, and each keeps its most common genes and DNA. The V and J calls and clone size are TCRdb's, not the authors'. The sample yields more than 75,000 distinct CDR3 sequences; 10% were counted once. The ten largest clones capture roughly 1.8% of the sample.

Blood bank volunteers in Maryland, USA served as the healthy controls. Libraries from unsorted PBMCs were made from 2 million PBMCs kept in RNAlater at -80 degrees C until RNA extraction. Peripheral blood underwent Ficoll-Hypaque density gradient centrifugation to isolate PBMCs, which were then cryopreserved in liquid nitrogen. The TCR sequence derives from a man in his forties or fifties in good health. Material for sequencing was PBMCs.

CDR3 reads: CASSPFPQRAIYNEQFF. The bases read TGTGCCAGCAGCCCCTTCCCTCAGAGGGCTATATACAATGAGCAGTTCTTC. The rearrangement combines TRBV27 with TRBJ2-1; TRBD2 could be the D gene, as 5 bases match. CDR1 MNHEY and CDR2 SMNVEV are derived from the germline V gene (reference sequence). Counted from cysteine to phenylalanine, this CDR3 has 17 amino acids. CDR3 DNA only is kept here, 51 bases in frame from base 1. The germline ends are 22 bases apart after V is trimmed by 6 bases and J by 4 bases.